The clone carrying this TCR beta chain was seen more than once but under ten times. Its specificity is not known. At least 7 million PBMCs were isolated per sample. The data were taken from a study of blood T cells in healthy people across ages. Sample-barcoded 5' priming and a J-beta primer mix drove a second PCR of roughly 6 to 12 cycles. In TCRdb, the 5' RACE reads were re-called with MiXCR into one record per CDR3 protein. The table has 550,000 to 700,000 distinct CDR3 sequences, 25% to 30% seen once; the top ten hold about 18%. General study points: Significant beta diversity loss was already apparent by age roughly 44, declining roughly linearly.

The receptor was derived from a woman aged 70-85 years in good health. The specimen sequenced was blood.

The CDR3: CASSGGQADYGYTF. CDR3 sequence (DNA): TGCGCCAGCAGCGGGGGACAGGCAGACTATGGCTACACCTTC. J is TRBJ1-2 and V is TRBV5-1, with 8 bases that match TRBD1. Unmatched junction bases numbered 5, after V lost 4 bases and J lost 3 bases. This CDR3 comprises 14 residues. CDR1 SGHRS and CDR2 YFSETQ come from the germline V gene.